The following is a T cell receptor (beta chain) sequence with its context. This sample was taken from a study of T-cell reconstitution after alpha-beta-depleted transplantation in children. V shed 1 base and J shed 9 bases, with 10 bases lying between them. This CDR3 has 13 residues. The germline gives CDR1 SEHNR, CDR2 FQNEAQ (reference sequence). The library targeted TCRbeta and was prepared with unique molecular identifiers. TCRdb re-called the PCR reads through MiXCR, storing one row per CDR3 protein. In the table there are more than 300,000 distinct CDR3 sequences, 15% to 20% of which are singletons.

V gene TRBV7-9 combines with J gene TRBJ2-1; D unclear. Sequenced material: PBMCs, mostly from graft donor cells, taken 360 days after TCRalphabeta/CD19-depleted stem cell transplant. The clonotype was recovered from a male patient between 2 and 10 years old who had a stem cell transplant for acute lymphoblastic leukemia, so the T cells may come from the graft donor. CDR3 in amino acids: CASSLDLAPEQFF. Written as DNA, the CDR3 is TGTGCCAGCAGCTTAGATCTTGCCCCTGAGCAGTTCTTC.